The 17 T cell receptor beta chains reported below all come from one sample, sequenced in a study of blood T cell repertoires in COVID-19. Repertoires were generated with immunoSEQ multiplex PCR, while TCRdb's copy carries only in-frame clones and drops some. This sample has roughly 88,000 clones; 75% to 95% occur once, and the top ten carry 3% to 4%. Sequenced sample: peripheral blood. These receptors all come from a woman aged 45-59 years in a cohort sampled during active COVID-19.

The rearrangement uses TRBV6-5 and TRBJ1-3; TRBD1 aligns across 7 bases. CDR1 MNHEY and CDR2 SVGAGI come from the germline V gene. This CDR3 spans 15 amino acids. V gave up 5 bases and J gave up 0 bases; unmatched junction bases: 4. The CDR3 sequence is CASSLQGPSGNTIYF. For the CDR3, the DNA is TGTGCCAGCAGTCTACAGGGGCCCTCTGGAAACACCATATATTTT.

J is TRBJ2-1 and V is TRBV11-2; TRBD2 aligns across 8 bases. Germline V lookup: CDR1 SGHAT, CDR2 FQNNGV. The CDR3 has 14 amino acids. V dropped 4 bases and J dropped 7; count of bases not matched to a gene: 6. CDR3 amino acids: CASSSGLVLNEQFF. The DNA of the CDR3 is TGTGCCAGCAGCTCGGGACTAGTGCTTAATGAGCAGTTCTTC. Variable domain in full (rest from reference TRBV11-2 and TRBJ2-1): EAGVAQSPRYKIIEKRQSVAFWCNPISGHATLYWYQQILGQGPKLLIQFQNNGVVDDSQLPKDRFSAERLKGVDSTLKIQPAKLEDSAVYLCASSSGLVLNEQFFGPGTRLTVL.

Notes on this clone: One end of the junction is discordant with germline, which a read error may explain. V usage is TRBV5-1 and J usage is TRBJ2-4, with TRBD1 matching over 9 bases. The CDR3 has 14 residues. The germline gives CDR1 SGHRS, CDR2 YFSETQ. In DNA form, the CDR3 reads TGCGCCAGCAGATTGGACAGGGGTAAAAACATTCAGTACTTC. Protein product: CASRLDRGKNIQYF.

The chain couples TRBV5-1 to TRBJ2-1, with D possibly TRBD1 on 5 matching bases. Trimming took 4 bases from V and 1 from J, leaving 12 bases between them. The CDR3 sequence is 15 residues long. Germline CDR1 SGHRS, CDR2 YFSETQ. CDR3 in amino acids: CASSPTGTSYNEQFF. The CDR3 DNA is TGCGCCAGCAGCCCCACAGGTACTTCCTACAATGAGCAGTTCTTC.

J is TRBJ2-1 and V is TRBV20-1; possibly TRBD2 for D (6 bases). The V gene lost 3 bases and the J gene lost 6 bases, with 15 bases spanning the gap. The V gene's germline CDR1 is DFQATT and CDR2 SNEGSKA (reference sequence). This CDR3 has 14 amino acids. The CDR3 sequence is CSASQAGPSNEQFF. CDR3 in DNA: TGCAGTGCTAGTCAGGCGGGGCCTAGCAATGAGCAGTTCTTC.

V and J are TRBV10-3 and TRBJ1-2; 10 bases are a match to TRBD1. CDR1 ENHRY and CDR2 SYGVKD come from the germline V gene. The CDR3 runs to 15 residues. J lost 4 bases, V lost 0 bases, and 2 bases had no gene match. The CDR3 DNA sequence: TGTGCCATCAGTGAGTCTCGGGACAGGGGCTATGGCTACACCTTC. Residues: CAISESRDRGYGYTF.

In regard to this clone: This specimen includes other DNA sequences encoding the same CDR3. The rearrangement joins TRBV19 to TRBJ2-1; TRBD2 agrees at 7 bases. With V trimmed by 3 bases and J by 4 bases, 3 bases remained unmatched. The germline CDR1 and CDR2 sequences are LNHDA and SQIVND (reference sequence). This CDR3 is built from 14 residues. The CDR3 DNA reads as TGTGCCAGTAGTATGGGGGGGGGATACAATGAGCAGTTCTTC. It yields the protein CASSMGGGYNEQFF.

The CDR3 loop is CASSLAPAGTSLNQPQHF. DNA for the CDR3: TGTGCCAGCAGCTTAGCGCCGGCAGGAACGAGTTTGAATCAGCCCCAGCATTTT. The V call is TRBV7-9, the J call TRBJ1-5, with D unclear. CDR3 size: 18 residues. Germline loops: CDR1 SEHNR, CDR2 FQNEAQ (reference sequence). V lost 0 bases and J 4 bases, leaving 19 bases between the germline ends.

The chain recombines TRBV9 with TRBJ2-1; a weak D match, TRBD1 (5 bases). The CDR3 spans 15 residues. Trimming shortened V by 2 bases and J by 7 bases, and 16 bases separated the two germline ends. Germline CDR1 reads SGDLS; CDR2 reads YYNGEE. The CDR3 here is CASSVAGIMLNEQFF. CDR3 sequence (DNA): TGTGCCAGCAGCGTGGCAGGGATTATGTTAAATGAGCAGTTCTTC.

For the CDR3, the DNA is TGTGCCAGCTCACCATCACAGGATCAGCCCCAGCATTTT. Protein: CASSPSQDQPQHF. The chain is built from TRBV18 and TRBJ1-5, with a possible D match to TRBD1 (5 bases). The ends were cut back, 2 bases at V and 5 bases at J, with 7 bases in the middle. The CDR3 extends over 13 amino acids. Germline V lookup: CDR1 KGHSH, CDR2 LQKENI.

The CDR3 here is CSVEDRRGTSTDTQYF. CDR3 nucleotides: TGCAGCGTTGAAGATCGGCGGGGGACTAGCACAGATACGCAGTATTTT. The V call is TRBV29-1, the J call TRBJ2-3; TRBD2 matches at 7 bases. CDR1 SQVTM and CDR2 ANQGSEA come from the germline V gene. V dropped 0 bases and J dropped 0; count of bases not matched to a gene: 6. The CDR3 totals 16 residues.

This sequence joins TRBV11-3 and TRBJ2-3; D possibly corresponds to TRBD2 (6 bases). V shed 4 bases and J shed 0 bases, with 14 bases lying between them. This CDR3 spans 16 amino acids. Germline assignment: CDR1 SGHNT and CDR2 YENEEA. DNA of the CDR3: TGTGCCAGCAGCTGGAGGGGAAGCGGGAGCACAGATACGCAGTATTTT. This translates into CASSWRGSGSTDTQYF. The full variable domain, completed using reference TRBV11-3 and TRBJ2-3, is EAGVVQSPRYKIIEKKQPVAFWCNPISGHNTLYWYLQNLGQGPELLIRYENEEAVDDSQLPKDRFSAERLKGVDSTLKIQPAELGDSAVYLCASSWRGSGSTDTQYFGPGTRLTVL.

The V gene is TRBV3-1 (or the pseudogene TRBV3-2), the J gene TRBJ1-3; 8 bases fit TRBD1. The trim removed 1 base at V and 3 bases at J, leaving 5 bases unmatched. The CDR3 spans 16 residues. Germline V lookup: CDR1 LGHDT, CDR2 YNNKEL (reference sequence). The CDR3 reads CASSQGQGAVGNTIYF. The CDR3 DNA is TGTGCCAGCAGCCAAGGCCAGGGGGCTGTTGGAAACACCATATATTTT.

The chain has TRBV10-3 and TRBJ2-7; 8 bases agree with TRBD2. Germline V gene lookup returns CDR1 ENHRY and CDR2 SYGVKD. The CDR3 covers 15 residues. The V and J ends lost 5 bases and 2 bases, in that order; junction bases with no gene match: 8. CDR3 sequence reads: CAISRERGPTYEQYF. The CDR3 DNA follows: TGTGCCATCAGTCGAGAGCGGGGGCCTACCTACGAGCAGTACTTC.

This clone was seen just once. The chain links TRBV28 to TRBJ1-6, with D tentatively TRBD1 (5 bases). Germline V gene lookup returns CDR1 MDHEN and CDR2 SYDVKM. Trimming removed 7 bases at V and 3 bases at J, with 13 bases between. The CDR3 consists of 15 residues. DNA for the CDR3: TGTGCCAGCAACCGCCGGACACACTATAATTCACCCCTCCACTTT. This encodes CASNRRTHYNSPLHF.

The chain uses TRBV28 and TRBJ1-2; TRBD1 matches 9 bases. The CDR3 is 17 residues long. J was trimmed by 3 bases and V by 5 bases; bases with no gene match: 13. Germline CDR1 and CDR2: MDHEN and SYDVKM. The CDR3 DNA reads as TGTGCCAGCAGTCCGCGGGACGGGACAGGGTCTGACTATGGCTACACCTTC. Encoded protein: CASSPRDGTGSDYGYTF.

The chain links TRBV5-1 to TRBJ1-1, with 8 bases matching TRBD1. Germline trimming cut 6 bases from V and 5 bases from J; bases unmatched to any gene: 12. Looked up from germline, CDR1 is SGHRS and CDR2 is YFSETQ. This CDR3 is built from 15 residues. CDR3: CASTNPGQGRTEAFF. Written as DNA, the CDR3 is TGCGCCAGCACAAATCCCGGACAGGGAAGGACTGAAGCTTTCTTT.